This T cell receptor (beta chain) was retrieved from a study of blood T cell repertoires in COVID-19 (dated by TCRdb to 2018 to 2021). In the study overall: Collaborator samples came from the United States, Italy and Spain and covered acute and convalescent phases of COVID-19. Where HLA class I and class II types were available, the types were taken from metadata supplied by the sample provider, not from assay-based typing. The repertoires were released in a freely available public database meant as a resource for research on the immune response to SARS-CoV-2. Samples came from the ongoing ImmuneRACE study (first 160 participants) plus 1,254 subjects from 6 global collaborators. Subjects who had been exposed to COVID-19, were actively infected with it, or had recovered from it provided the deeply sampled blood TCRbeta repertoires that made up the dataset. The sample metadata nearly always contained a de-identified subject ID, COVID-19 status, age in years and sex. The prospective study material was composed of cDNA or gDNA derived from T cells, B-cell-depleted T cells, or PBMCs. Results and caveats for the whole study, not just this receptor: The amount of clinical and demographic metadata varied by source and participant and was provided uncurated.

In the case of this clone: Its binding antigen is unknown. No clone much larger than this one lies a single base away; base qualities are absent.

The collaborating institutions used their own protocols to collect whole blood in K2EDTA tubes. For TCRbeta analysis, collaborators shipped samples as frozen whole blood, isolated PBMCs, or DNA extracted from either of those sample types. The junction shows trimming of 5 bases on V and 1 base on J, and the gene matches do not reach 8 bases of it. The cysteine opens and the phenylalanine closes a CDR3 of 16 amino acids. Only the CDR3 DNA stays, 48 bases, in frame from base 1. The germline V gene sets CDR1 to SGHVS and CDR2 to FQNEAQ. TCRbeta CDR3 regions were amplified from genomic DNA using the immunoSEQ Assay, a bias-controlled multiplex PCR. Concerning the study's data processing: Within the assay, amplification of reference gene primers was used to estimate how many nucleated cells each sample contained. To quantify the absolute abundance of each unique TCRbeta CDR3 rearrangement, sequence reads were collapsed and filtered. For each sample, productive Simpson clonality was calculated as the square root of Simpson's diversity index over productive rearrangements. TCRdb provides this immuneACCESS table in a form limited to in-frame rearrangements. Some clones are lacking; in checked studies, under half of them reflect an unresolved V gene, and why the rest are absent is not known. That table is the source of V, J and clone size, and D and trimming were worked out from the DNA. The sample data list around 16,000 clones, and around 90% of these were observed just once. 20% to 25% of the sample lies in the top ten.

The receptor was isolated from a man in his sixties with acute or convalescent COVID-19. Sequences were obtained from peripheral blood. Recombination connected TRBV7-8 to TRBJ1-3, with 7 bases matching TRBD1. The CDR3 loop reads CASSHIQGSSGNTIYF. The sequenced DNA: TGTGCCAGCAGCCACATACAGGGGTCGTCTGGAAACACCATATATTTT.